A selection of T cell receptor beta chains follows, all from one sample in a study of blood T cell repertoires in COVID-19. The data were produced by immunoSEQ multiplex PCR, yet TCRdb's version contains in-frame clones alone and is incomplete. The sample comprises 450,000 to 500,000 clones, less than 90% of which are singletons, and 7% to 10% rests with the top ten. Material: PBMCs or T cells enriched from blood (not recorded which). These receptor sequences come from a woman aged 55 to 70 who had recovered from COVID-19. Each CDR3 is given with its conserved first and last residue. D genes are given only for firm matches. Size values are once, few and many counts, or a class for expanded clones, and some rows have none.

TRBV19	TRBJ2-6	-	-	TGTGCCAGTAGTATAGAAAGAGACACGGCCAACGTCCTGACTTTC	CASSIERDTANVLTF
TRBV6-5	TRBJ2-2	-	-	TGTGCCAGCACTCCCGGGATCAGGGGGGAGCTGTTTTTT	CASTPGIRGELFF
TRBV4-2	TRBJ2-1	-	once	TGTGCCAGCAGCCAAGAGGTGAGGAGGGTCAATGAGCAGTTCTTC	CASSQEVRRVNEQFF
TRBV29-1	TRBJ2-2	-	-	TGCAGCGTTGAAAGGGGTGGAAGCGGGGAGCTGTTTTTT	CSVERGGSGELFF
TRBV2	TRBJ1-5	-	few	TGTGCCAGCAACAGGTCCCCCAATCAGCCCCAGCATTTT	CASNRSPNQPQHF
TRBV30	TRBJ1-1	-	-	TGTGCCTGGGGGGGCCTCGGCACTGAAGCTTTCTTT	CAWGGLGTEAFF
TRBV14	TRBJ1-1	-	-	TGTGCCAGCAGCCAGCTCAGGTTGAACACTGAAGCTTTCTTT	CASSQLRLNTEAFF
TRBV15	TRBJ2-6	-	-	TGTGCCACCAGCAGCCCAAGTCGAGGCTCTGGGGCCAACGTCCTGACTTTC	CATSSPSRGSGANVLTF
TRBV29-1	TRBJ1-4	TRBD1	-	TGCAGCGCCGATGGCAGGGGGCGAAAGTCGTCTGAAAAACTGTTTTTT	CSADGRGRKSSEKLFF
TRBV12-3/TRBV12-4	TRBJ1-2	TRBD1	-	TGTGCCAGCAGTCGTACAGGGGTTGGGGGCTACACCTTC	CASSRTGVGGYTF
TRBV12-3/TRBV12-4	TRBJ1-1	-	-	TGTGCCAGCTCCCGAGGGGGAGAAACTGAAGCTTTCTTT	CASSRGGETEAFF
TRBV24-1	TRBJ1-2	TRBD1	-	TGTGCCACCAGTCAGGGACAGGGAGAAGGCTACACCTTC	CATSQGQGEGYTF
TRBV3-1/TRBV3-2	TRBJ1-1	-	-	TGTGCCAGCAGCCGCGGGGGTTTGAACACTGAAGCTTTCTTT	CASSRGGLNTEAFF
TRBV14	TRBJ2-1	-	-	TGTGCCAGCAGCCAAGACCGGGCTTACCGCGGGGGCGAGCAGTTCTTC	CASSQDRAYRGGEQFF
TRBV5-1	TRBJ2-3	-	-	TGCGCCAGCAGCTTGGTTGTGACTAGCACAGATACGCAGTATTTT	CASSLVVTSTDTQYF
TRBV27	TRBJ2-3	TRBD1	-	TGTGCCAGCAGTTCCAGGGACAGACCTACCACAGATACGCAGTATTTT	CASSSRDRPTTDTQYF
TRBV7-9	TRBJ1-2	TRBD1	few	TGTGCCAGCAGCTTAGGTCAGGGGGCAGGTGGCTACACCTTC	CASSLGQGAGGYTF
TRBV18	TRBJ1-2	TRBD1	-	TGTGCCAGCTCACCTATTATTCCGGACAGGGGGCAGGCTGGCTACACCTTC	CASSPIIPDRGQAGYTF
TRBV7-2	TRBJ2-7	-	-	TGTGCCAGCAGCTTAGGACTAGCCTACGAGCAGTACTTC	CASSLGLAYEQYF
TRBV4-1	TRBJ2-1	-	few	TGCGCCAGCAGCCAAGATCTTGGGCAGGGGTATTACAATGAGCAGTTCTTC	CASSQDLGQGYYNEQFF
TRBV19	TRBJ2-1	-	-	TGTGCCAGTACGAACAGGTCGAGGAAGAATGAGCAGTTCTTC	CASTNRSRKNEQFF
TRBV5-4	TRBJ2-5	-	-	TGTGCCAGCAGCTTGTACGGGGGTGAGACCCAGTACTTC	CASSLYGGETQYF
TRBV6-5	TRBJ1-4	TRBD1	-	TGTGCCAGCAGGAGGACGGGACAGGGGAGACTGTTTTTT	CASRRTGQGRLFF
TRBV5-6	TRBJ2-1	-	once	TGTGCCAGCAGCCTTATCGCCGGGGGGCCCTTTCGCGAGCAGTTCTTC	CASSLIAGGPFREQFF
TRBV5-6	TRBJ1-3	TRBD1	-	TGTGCCAGCAGCTTGACTAGGACAGGGGCTGGAAACACCATATATTTT	CASSLTRTGAGNTIYF
TRBV5-1	TRBJ2-6	-	-	TGCGCCAGCAGCCTACAGGGCTCTGGGGCCAACGTCCTGACTTTC	CASSLQGSGANVLTF
TRBV7-9	TRBJ2-7	-	few	TGTGCCAGCAGCTTCGGCGGGGAGCTATACGAGCAGTACTTC	CASSFGGELYEQYF
TRBV10-2	TRBJ1-2	TRBD1	-	TGCGCCAGCAGTGAGTCGAAAGGGGGCAGGAGGTATGGCTACACCTTC	CASSESKGGRRYGYTF
TRBV29-1	TRBJ2-5	TRBD1	-	TGCAGCGTTGAAGGTGTTTCCGGGACAGGGATCCAAGAGACCCAGTACTTC	CSVEGVSGTGIQETQYF